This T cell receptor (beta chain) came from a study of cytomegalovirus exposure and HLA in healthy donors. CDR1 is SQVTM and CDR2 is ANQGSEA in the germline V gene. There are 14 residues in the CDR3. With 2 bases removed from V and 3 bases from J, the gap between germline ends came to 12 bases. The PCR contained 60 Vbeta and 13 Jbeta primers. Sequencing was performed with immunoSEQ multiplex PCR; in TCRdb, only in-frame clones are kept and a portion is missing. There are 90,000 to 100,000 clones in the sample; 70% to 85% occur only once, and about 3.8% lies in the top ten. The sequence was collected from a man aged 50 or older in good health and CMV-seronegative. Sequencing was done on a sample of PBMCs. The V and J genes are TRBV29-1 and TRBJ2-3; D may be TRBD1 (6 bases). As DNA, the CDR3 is TGCAGCGTTGAAATGGTCAGGGGAACAGATACGCAGTATTTT. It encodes CSVEMVRGTDTQYF.